This TCR beta chain came from a study of tumor and adjacent non-tumor tissue in lung cancer. About the research overall: Patients were aged about 30 to 76, 9 to 10 men and roughly 5 women, stage I to III.

The library came from three nested PCR rounds adapted from ARM-PCR protocols. Via MiXCR, TCRdb re-called the multiplex PCR reads, giving one row per CDR3 protein. The profile shows roughly 90,000 distinct CDR3 sequences, more than 75% of them singletons. Points on this clonotype: Its matching antigen is unknown. A much larger clone lies one base from this, so it may be a read error.

RNA was extracted from bulk tissue without any cell sorting. This non-tumor lung sample came from over 3 cm beyond the tumor edge. Germline V gives CDR1 MRHNA, CDR2 SNTAGT. The V and J ends lost 6 bases and 5 bases respectively, with 10 bases between them. The CDR3 has 13 amino acids. The study's findings and limits: Patients with more diverse tumor TCRs had worse survival.

This receptor was taken from a woman between 50 and 59 years old with non-small cell lung cancer. V and J are TRBV6-4 and TRBJ1-4; D ambiguous. The sequencing input was distant non-tumor lung tissue. CDR3 sequence (DNA): TGTGCCAGCAGCACCAACGTGAATGAAAAACTGTTTTTT. Translating gives CASSTNVNEKLFF.